The 13 T cell receptor beta chains below were found in one sample sequenced in a study of OX40 agonist ivuxolimab in advanced cancers. Clones were read by immunoSEQ multiplex PCR, and TCRdb kept only the in-frame ones, dropping some. This table has about 40,000 clones, approximately 90% appearing once. Here the sequenced sample was CD4+ or CD8+ T cells sorted from blood, taken in a trial of the OX40 agonist ivuxolimab. The receptors shown here come from an adult with an advanced solid tumor such as melanoma, head and neck, liver or kidney cancer.

The chain joins TRBV4-2 to TRBJ1-2; D not certain. CDR3 length equals 13 residues. Trimming removed 1 base from V and 8 bases from J, with 11 bases in between. The germline V gene has CDR1 LGHNA and CDR2 YNFKEQ. The CDR3 region is CASSQVRTEGYTF. DNA of the CDR3: TGTGCCAGCAGCCAAGTGCGGACGGAAGGCTACACCTTC.

Here the CDR3 reads CASSVAEGREQYF. The CDR3 DNA sequence: TGTGCCAGCAGCGTAGCTGAGGGGAGGGAGCAGTACTTC. The rearrangement links TRBV9 to TRBJ2-7; possible D gene TRBD2, 6 bases. The CDR3 sequence is 13 residues long. Trimming cost V 0 bases and J 7 bases, with 11 bases left between them. The V gene's germline CDR1 is SGDLS and CDR2 YYNGEE.

The chain carries TRBV2 and TRBJ1-5; D is unresolved. Germline CDR1 and CDR2: SNHLY and FYNNEI. The CDR3 totals 12 residues. With 1 base removed from V and 6 bases from J, the gap between germline ends came to 4 bases. This chain's CDR3 is CASSEVVQPQHF. For the CDR3, the DNA is TGTGCCAGCAGTGAAGTTGTTCAGCCCCAGCATTTT.

This chain uses TRBV7-9 with TRBJ2-1, with unresolved D. Germline CDR1 reads SEHNR; CDR2 reads FQNEAQ (reference sequence). Between the trimmed V and J ends, which lost 1 base and 5 bases, there was a span of 3 bases. The CDR3 totals 12 residues. CDR3 sequence reads: CASSLDNNEQFF. The CDR3 nucleotides are TGTGCCAGCAGCTTAGATAACAATGAGCAGTTCTTC.

The J gene is TRBJ2-7, the V gene TRBV7-6, with D uncertain. V gave up 3 bases and J gave up 4 bases, with 10 bases separating them. The CDR3 sequence is 13 residues long. Germline assignment: CDR1 SGHVS and CDR2 FNYEAQ. CDR3 loop: CASSLGRKYEQYF. The CDR3 DNA follows: TGTGCCAGCAGCTTGGGCAGAAAATACGAGCAGTACTTC.

The chain links TRBV30 to TRBJ1-1; 8 nucleotides agree with TRBD1. Germline CDR1 reads GTSNPN; CDR2 reads SVGIG (reference sequence). With 2 bases clipped from V and 8 bases from J, the junction kept 10 bases outside the gene matches. This CDR3 spans 14 amino acids. This chain's CDR3 is CAWSPTQGAGEAFF. CDR3 DNA: TGTGCCTGGAGTCCAACCCAGGGGGCGGGAGAAGCTTTCTTT.

The genes are TRBV10-3 and TRBJ2-7, with D tentatively TRBD2 (6 bases). Germline CDR1 and CDR2: ENHRY and SYGVKD. This CDR3 spans 13 amino acids. V was shortened by 7 bases and J by 6 bases, with 16 bases between the two germline ends. The CDR3 DNA reads as TGTGCCATCACCGGGGACTCCACCTCCGAGCAGTACTTC. As protein: CAITGDSTSEQYF.

The rearrangement uses TRBV15 and TRBJ2-1; D perhaps matches TRBD1 (5 bases). Germline V gene data show CDR1 as LNHNV and CDR2 as YYDKDF (reference sequence). V lost 0 bases and J 10 bases, leaving 13 bases between the germline ends. The CDR3 runs 14 residues. CDR3: CATSRDLIGQEQFF. In nucleotides, the CDR3 is TGTGCCACCAGCAGAGATCTTATCGGACAAGAGCAGTTCTTC.

The chain employs TRBV19 and TRBJ1-2; 7 nucleotides line up with TRBD1. Germline CDR1 LNHDA, CDR2 SQIVND (reference sequence). J gave up 4 bases and V 3 bases, and 5 bases lay outside the gene matches. The CDR3 extends over 14 amino acids. CDR3 coding DNA: TGTGCCAGTAGTATGATAGGGGGCGGCTATGGCTACACCTTC. This encodes CASSMIGGGYGYTF.

The rearrangement joins TRBV7-8 to TRBJ1-6; perhaps TRBD1 as D (6 bases). This CDR3 spans 15 amino acids. The V end lost 4 bases, the J end lost 7 bases, and 14 bases lay between the germline ends. Looked up from germline, CDR1 is SGHVS and CDR2 is FQNEAQ. The CDR3: CASSWGGGENSPLHF. CDR3 sequence (DNA): TGTGCCAGCAGCTGGGGGGGCGGAGAGAATTCACCCCTCCACTTT. The complete variable domain, with remaining parts taken from reference TRBV7-8 and TRBJ1-6, reads GAGVSQSPRYKVAKRGQDVALRCDPISGHVSLFWYQQALGQGPEFLTYFQNEAQLDKSGLPSDRFFAERPEGSVSTLKIQRTQQEDSAVYLCASSWGGGENSPLHFGNGTRLTVT.

This chain joins TRBV5-6 and TRBJ1-5, with 11 positions matching TRBD1. CDR3 length equals 16 residues. Germline trimming cut 3 bases from V and 3 bases from J; bases unmatched to any gene: 5. In germline, CDR1 is SGHDT, CDR2 YYEEEE. In nucleotides, the CDR3 is TGTGCCAGCAGCTCGCGGACAGGGGGCGTCAATCAGCCCCAGCATTTT. Protein: CASSSRTGGVNQPQHF.

The chain is built from TRBV27 and TRBJ2-1; no clear D gene. The CDR3 contains 13 residues. Germline V gives CDR1 MNHEY, CDR2 SMNVEV (reference sequence). Trimming removed 0 bases from V and 9 bases from J, with 9 bases in between. As DNA, the CDR3 is TGTGCCAGCAGTTTATCCCGCACTCGTGAGCAGTTCTTC. Its translation is CASSLSRTREQFF.

The chain combines TRBV4-1 with TRBJ1-2, with 10 bases lining up with TRBD1. CDR1 is MGHRA and CDR2 is YSYEKL in the germline V gene. The V and J ends lost 2 bases and 6 bases, in that order; junction bases with no gene match: 12. This CDR3 region has 17 residues. The CDR3 DNA is TGCGCCAGCAGCCAATCGTCCGGGACAGGGGAGGGAGATGGCTACACCTTC. Residues: CASSQSSGTGEGDGYTF.